This TCR beta chain was sequenced during a study of post-analysis software for immune sequencing data. General study findings and limits: Patients had higher frequencies than controls of roughly 5 TRBV segments, including TRBV5-6, TRBV5-1 and TRBV20-1. Compared against controls, patients with multiple sclerosis displayed significantly lower normalized Chao1 diversity.

V lost 2 bases and J 6 bases, leaving 11 bases between the germline ends. Looked up from germline, CDR1 is SNHLY and CDR2 is FYNNEI. The length of the CDR3 is 14 residues. The table lists this clonotype with a few counts. What it recognizes is unknown. Presence of unique molecular identifiers characterized the TCR beta cDNA libraries. Each sample of about 0.95 to 11 million input T cells yielded 500,000 or so cDNA molecules, so each molecule approximated one T cell. TCRdb recomputed calls from the PCR reads with MiXCR, one row per CDR3 protein. Of about half a million distinct CDR3 sequences listed, over 35% are singletons.

The sample was blood. The receptor's source is a girl aged 10 to 17 with multiple sclerosis. V and J are TRBV2 and TRBJ2-4, with unresolved D. CDR3 DNA sequence: TGTGCCAGCAGTGAATACCTCAACATAAACATTCAGTACTTC. It encodes CASSEYLNINIQYF. Variable domain in full (rest from reference TRBV2 and TRBJ2-4): EPEVTQTPSHQVTQMGQEVILRCVPISNHLYFYWYRQILGQKVEFLVSFYNNEISEKSEIFDDQFSVERPDGSNFTLKIRSTKLEDSAMYFCASSEYLNINIQYFGAGTRLSVL.